This TCR beta chain was found in a study of blood T cells in healthy people across ages. A J-beta primer mix and a sample-barcoded 5' primer were used in a second PCR of roughly 6 to 12 cycles. A single record per CDR3 protein comes from TCRdb applying MiXCR to the 5' RACE reads. The sample has 600,000 or so distinct CDR3 sequences, 20% to 25% seen once; the top ten hold 3% to 4%. Peripheral blood from each donor was collected in a volume of approximately 10 milliliters. The CDR3 is 16 residues long. V gave up 2 bases and J gave up 3 bases; unmatched junction bases: 10. Germline CDR1 and CDR2: SGHTA and FQGNSA. On this clonotype: Its antigen is unknown.

Study findings and constraints: Both naive CD4+ cell counts and diversity were greater in long-lived donors than in aged donors.

The rearrangement uses TRBV7-2 and TRBJ2-7; 7 positions agree with TRBD1. Sequencing input: blood. The receptor was derived from a man aged 65 to 85 in good health. Here the CDR3 DNA reads TGTGCCAGCAGCTTAACCTCCGGGACAGCCGACTACGAGCAGTACTTC. Translating it yields CASSLTSGTADYEQYF.